The 21 T cell receptor beta chains listed next were all sequenced from one sample in a study of shared clonotypes between healthy human individuals. The repertoire was sequenced with immunoSEQ multiplex PCR; TCRdb's copy has only in-frame clones and lacks some. The sample consists of some 690,000 clones, about 90% of them appearing once. Sequenced material: memory CD8+ T cells from PBMCs. Stated subset: CD45RO+ cells pooled with CCR7-negative TemRA cells. These receptors all come from a man aged 18-30 years in good health. Some clones in this sample may be carry-over from other donors' samples.

The chain joins TRBV9 to TRBJ2-5; 13 bases match TRBD2. Losses at the gene ends were 4 bases for V and 5 bases for J; bases not matched to a gene: 5. The germline V gene has CDR1 SGDLS and CDR2 YYNGEE. This CDR3 contains 15 residues. The CDR3 bases are TGTGCCAGCAGCACTAGCGGGAGGGCCGTCGAGACCCAGTACTTC. As protein: CASSTSGRAVETQYF.

This sequence joins TRBV9 and TRBJ1-1; weak D call: TRBD1 (5 bases). With 3 bases removed from V and 6 bases from J, the gap between germline ends came to 15 bases. The CDR3 totals 14 residues. Germline CDR1 and CDR2: SGDLS and YYNGEE. The CDR3 DNA reads as TGTGCCAGCAGCGCAGGTAAAGGGGACGCTGAAGCTTTCTTT. It is translated as CASSAGKGDAEAFF.

The V gene is TRBV11-2, the J gene TRBJ2-1, with 8 bases that match TRBD2. CDR1 and CDR2 (germline): SGHAT, FQNNGV. The V segment lost 9 bases and the J segment 9 bases; nucleotides outside the gene matches: 13. The CDR3 runs 14 residues. The CDR3 is CASNPPAGVREQFF. CDR3 nucleotide sequence: TGTGCCAGTAACCCACCAGCGGGAGTACGTGAGCAGTTCTTC. Full variable domain (outside the CDR3, taken from reference TRBV11-2 and TRBJ2-1): EAGVAQSPRYKIIEKRQSVAFWCNPISGHATLYWYQQILGQGPKLLIQFQNNGVVDDSQLPKDRFSAERLKGVDSTLKIQPAKLEDSAVYLCASNPPAGVREQFFGPGTRLTVL.

This chain links TRBV27 with TRBJ1-5; D ambiguous. Germline CDR1 reads MNHEY; CDR2 reads SMNVEV (reference sequence). With 5 bases removed from V and 1 base from J, the gap between germline ends came to 12 bases. The CDR3 has 15 residues. CDR3 bases: TGTGCCAGCAGTCCCGGCAGAGGGAGCAATCAGCCCCAGCATTTT. As protein: CASSPGRGSNQPQHF.

J is TRBJ2-7 and V is TRBV13; 7 nucleotides align to TRBD1. Germline CDR1 PRHDT, CDR2 FYEKMQ (reference sequence). Trimming at V came to 4 bases and at J to 5 bases, leaving 8 bases not matched to a gene. CDR3 size: 14 residues. CDR3 in DNA: TGTGCCAGCAGCTCACGACAGGGACCAGACGAGCAGTACTTC. The encoded protein is CASSSRQGPDEQYF.

The CDR3 region is CAWSVQGGPTDTQYF. The CDR3 coding sequence is TGTGCCTGGAGTGTACAAGGGGGGCCGACAGATACGCAGTATTTT. The chain is built from TRBV30 and TRBJ2-3; the D call may be TRBD1 or TRBD2 (6 bases each). This CDR3 region has 15 residues. V was cut by 0 bases and J by 3 bases, with 13 bases left in between. Germline V CDR1 and CDR2: GTSNPN, SVGIG (reference sequence). Full variable domain (missing parts from reference TRBV30 and TRBJ2-3): SQTIHQWPATLVQPVGSPLSLECTVEGTSNPNLYWYRQAAGRGLQLLFYSVGIGQISSEVPQNLSASRPQDRQFILSSKKLLLSDSGFYLCAWSVQGGPTDTQYFGPGTRLTVL.

The genes are TRBV28 and TRBJ2-7; D is perhaps TRBD2 (6 bases). In germline, CDR1 is MDHEN, CDR2 SYDVKM. The V end lost 3 bases, the J end lost 5 bases, and 17 bases lay between the germline ends. The CDR3 consists of 15 residues. The CDR3: CASSFLDVWGDEQYF. The CDR3 nucleotides read TGTGCCAGCAGTTTTCTGGATGTTTGGGGGGACGAGCAGTACTTC. The variable domain in full, with the rest retrieved from reference TRBV28 and TRBJ2-7, is DVKVTQSSRYLVKRTGEKVFLECVQDMDHENMFWYRQDPGLGLRLIYFSYDVKMKEKGDIPEGYSVSREKKERFSLILESASTNQTSMYLCASSFLDVWGDEQYFGPGTRLTVT.

This clone was seen a single time. The rearrangement joins TRBV28 to TRBJ2-3; the match to TRBD2 covers 8 bases. The trim removed 6 bases at V and 4 bases at J, leaving 6 bases unmatched. The CDR3 spans 14 residues. CDR1 and CDR2 (germline): MDHEN, SYDVKM. The CDR3 region is CASRLIAGPDTQYF. In DNA, the CDR3 is TGTGCCAGCAGGTTAATAGCGGGACCAGATACGCAGTATTTT.

This clone has just a few counts. The rearrangement links TRBV7-9 to TRBJ1-5; D is uncertain. The ends were cut back, 5 bases at V and 7 bases at J, with 9 bases in the middle. CDR1 and CDR2 from the germline V gene are SEHNR and FQNEAQ (reference sequence). This CDR3 spans 12 amino acids. The CDR3 sequence is CASSLDMQPQHF. CDR3 sequence (DNA): TGTGCCAGCAGCCTCGACATGCAGCCCCAGCATTTT.

The chain couples TRBV2 to TRBJ2-1, with 10 bases lining up with TRBD2. Germline-derived CDR1 and CDR2 are SNHLY and FYNNEI. J was trimmed by 2 bases and V by 5 bases; bases with no gene match: 6. The CDR3 spans 16 residues. CDR3: CASSSLLAGAYNEQFF. The CDR3 nucleotides read TGTGCCAGCAGTTCCCTCCTAGCGGGGGCCTACAATGAGCAGTTCTTC.

V gene TRBV28 combines with J gene TRBJ2-3; TRBD2 aligns across 9 bases. The CDR3 is made up of 17 amino acids. Germline lookup yields CDR1 MDHEN and CDR2 SYDVKM. The V gene end was trimmed by 10 bases and the J gene end by 2 bases; junction bases not matched to a gene: 16. The CDR3 DNA reads as TGTGCCACTCATCACCCCCCCAGCGGGAGGCACACAGATACGCAGTATTTT. This translates into CATHHPPSGRHTDTQYF.

J is TRBJ2-3 and V is TRBV19; D ambiguous. The ends were cut back, 7 bases at V and 6 bases at J, with 8 bases in the middle. Germline-derived CDR1 and CDR2 are LNHDA and SQIVND (reference sequence). CDR3 length: 11 amino acids. The CDR3 loop is CASTSGDTQYF. DNA of the CDR3: TGTGCCAGTACGTCTGGGGATACGCAGTATTTT.

The V gene is TRBV4-3, the J gene TRBJ2-5; possibly TRBD1 for D (6 bases). The CDR3 is 17 residues long. V lost 3 bases and J lost 3, with 20 bases in between. Germline V CDR1 and CDR2: LGHNA, YSLEER. The CDR3 is CASSHNLWVAGEETQYF. For the CDR3, the DNA is TGCGCCAGCAGCCACAATTTATGGGTGGCAGGGGAAGAGACCCAGTACTTC.

This clone turned up a few times. The chain combines TRBV27 with TRBJ1-1; the D gene is possibly TRBD1 (5 bases). V was cut by 5 bases and J by 4 bases, with 20 bases left in between. This CDR3 has 16 amino acids. CDR1 is MNHEY and CDR2 is SMNVEV in the germline V gene (reference sequence). The CDR3 sequence: CASSPRLGVGGTEAFF. DNA of the CDR3: TGTGCCAGCAGTCCCCGTCTGGGGGTCGGCGGCACTGAAGCTTTCTTT.

The chain employs TRBV4-2 and TRBJ1-2; D is undetermined. Germline V CDR1 and CDR2: LGHNA, YNFKEQ. The CDR3 extends over 15 amino acids. Trimming took 4 bases from V and 5 from J, leaving 17 bases between them. CDR3 loop: CASSPRITGGYGYTF. The CDR3 nucleotides are TGTGCCAGCAGCCCGAGAATTACCGGAGGATATGGCTACACCTTC.

This chain joins TRBV11-2 and TRBJ2-7, with 7 bases aligning to TRBD2. Germline assignment: CDR1 SGHAT and CDR2 FQNNGV. This CDR3 has 12 residues. V was clipped by 11 bases and J by 3 bases; unmatched bases: 7. The CDR3 DNA is TGTGCCGCTCGCGGGACTAACTACGAGCAGTACTTC. Translated, it gives CAARGTNYEQYF.

The chain joins TRBV7-6 to TRBJ2-7; TRBD2 agrees at 7 bases. The CDR3 length is 15 residues. Trimming at V came to 1 base and at J to 5 bases, leaving 8 bases not matched to a gene. Germline V lookup: CDR1 SGHVS, CDR2 FNYEAQ. The CDR3 here is CASSLGASGDHEQYF. The CDR3 DNA sequence: TGTGCCAGCAGCTTAGGGGCTAGCGGAGATCACGAGCAGTACTTC. The full variable domain, completed using reference TRBV7-6 and TRBJ2-7, is GAGVSQSPRYKVTKRGQDVALRCDPISGHVSLYWYRQALGQGPEFLTYFNYEAQQDKSGLPNDRFSAERPEGSISTLTIQRTEQRDSAMYRCASSLGASGDHEQYFGPGTRLTVT.

This chain uses TRBV15 with TRBJ2-3; tentatively, D is TRBD2 (6 bases). Germline values: CDR1 LNHNV, CDR2 YYDKDF (reference sequence). CDR3 length equals 15 residues. Trimming took 5 bases from V and 0 from J, leaving 12 bases between them. The CDR3 sequence: CATSPVSGSTDTQYF. CDR3 in DNA: TGTGCCACCAGCCCAGTGAGCGGGAGCACAGATACGCAGTATTTT.

This chain links TRBV28 with TRBJ2-5, with a tentative D call TRBD2 (6 bases). CDR3 length: 15 residues. Germline lookup yields CDR1 MDHEN and CDR2 SYDVKM. The V end lost 6 bases, the J end lost 0 bases, and 14 bases lay between the germline ends. The CDR3 region is CASSLLAEYQETQYF. DNA of the CDR3: TGTGCCAGCAGCCTACTAGCAGAGTACCAAGAGACCCAGTACTTC.

This clone has a single count. The rearrangement links TRBV10-3 to TRBJ2-2, with 7 bases matching TRBD2. Germline-derived CDR1 and CDR2 are ENHRY and SYGVKD. The CDR3 spans 12 residues. Losses at the gene ends were 7 bases for V and 6 bases for J; bases not matched to a gene: 2. The CDR3 DNA reads as TGTGCCATCATCGGGGGGTCCGGGGAGCTGTTTTTT. Translated: CAIIGGSGELFF.

This clone was found once. The chain uses TRBV28 and TRBJ2-7; the match to TRBD2 covers 10 bases. V shed 9 bases, J shed 1 base, and the junction held 3 bases outside the gene matches. The CDR3 runs to 13 residues. The germline gives CDR1 MDHEN, CDR2 SYDVKM. The CDR3 region has the DNA TGTGCCAGTCTAGCGGGAGTGTCCTACGAGCAGTACTTC. This codes for CASLAGVSYEQYF.